These 27 T cell receptor beta chains originate from one sample sequenced in a study of control samples from healthy donors and cancer patients. The repertoire was sequenced with immunoSEQ multiplex PCR; TCRdb's copy has only in-frame clones and lacks some. The table shows roughly 80,000 clones, with roughly 90% occurring only once. The sequenced material came from blood. The origin of the receptors is a woman in her forties or fifties in good health.

V gene TRBV28 combines with J gene TRBJ2-2; D is undetermined. The CDR3 has 14 residues. Trimming cost V 7 bases and J 7 bases, with 16 bases left between them. Germline loops: CDR1 MDHEN, CDR2 SYDVKM. The chain's CDR3 is CASTTLGKGGELFF. The CDR3, as DNA: TGTGCCAGCACCACCCTAGGGAAAGGCGGGGAGCTGTTTTTT.

This clone was observed a handful of times. The chain employs TRBV24-1 and TRBJ1-2; D may be TRBD1 (5 bases). In germline, CDR1 is KGHDR, CDR2 SFDVKD. V lost 6 bases to trimming and J lost 1 base, with 5 bases between them. CDR3 length: 12 amino acids. CDR3 protein: CATSQGNYGYTF. DNA for the CDR3: TGTGCCACCAGTCAGGGTAACTATGGCTACACCTTC.

This clone was detected only a few times. The chain joins TRBV9 to TRBJ2-7; D perhaps matches TRBD1 (6 bases). Germline V gene lookup returns CDR1 SGDLS and CDR2 YYNGEE. The CDR3 consists of 13 residues. V was clipped by 3 bases and J by 3 bases, with 10 bases between them. CDR3 in amino acids: CASSDGRGYEQYF. The DNA of the CDR3 is TGTGCCAGCAGCGACGGCAGGGGCTACGAGCAGTACTTC.

The chain recombines TRBV30 with TRBJ2-7, with D tentatively TRBD1 (6 bases). Germline V gene lookup returns CDR1 GTSNPN and CDR2 SVGIG (reference sequence). This CDR3 has 14 amino acids. Trimming left V 4 bases short and J 5 bases short, with 18 bases between. As DNA, the CDR3 is TGTGCCTGGACTACTACAGGGACCGGTAACGAGCAGTACTTC. This translates into CAWTTTGTGNEQYF.

This clone appeared a few times. The chain recombines TRBV30 with TRBJ1-2, with 7 bases fitting TRBD1. The CDR3 is 13 amino acids. V dropped 8 bases and J dropped 8; count of bases not matched to a gene: 14. CDR1 and CDR2 from the germline V gene are GTSNPN and SVGIG (reference sequence). The CDR3 nucleotides read TGTGCCCTAGCCTCCCAGGGGGGACCGGGCTACACCTTC. Encoded protein: CALASQGGPGYTF.

The chain is built from TRBV6-6 and TRBJ2-1, with 9 bases identical to TRBD2. CDR3 length equals 14 residues. The trim removed 5 bases at V and 6 bases at J, leaving 5 bases unmatched. Germline CDR1 reads MNHNY; CDR2 reads SVGAGI (reference sequence). For the CDR3, the DNA is TGTGCCAGCAGTGACGGGACTAGCCTCAATGAGCAGTTCTTC. Translating it yields CASSDGTSLNEQFF.

The sample holds one count of this clone. This chain links TRBV30 with TRBJ2-7, with 11 bases identical to TRBD1. Looked up from germline, CDR1 is GTSNPN and CDR2 is SVGIG (reference sequence). J gave up 5 bases and V 1 base, and 4 bases lay outside the gene matches. The CDR3 sequence is 14 residues long. CDR3 residues: CAWSGGTGGHEQYF. The CDR3 nucleotides read TGTGCCTGGAGTGGCGGGACAGGGGGGCACGAGCAGTACTTC.

The CDR3 coding sequence is TGTGCTAGTGGTTTGAGGGAACCCCAGCATTTT. This gives the protein CASGLREPQHF. The chain uses TRBV12-5 and TRBJ1-5; D unclear. V was shortened by 2 bases and J by 10 bases, with 6 bases between the two germline ends. CDR3 size: 11 residues. The germline CDR1 and CDR2 sequences are LGHNT and FRNRAP.

The chain employs TRBV25-1 and TRBJ2-7, with 7 nucleotides matching TRBD1. Germline V lookup: CDR1 MGHDK, CDR2 SYGVNS. The trim removed 3 bases at V and 4 bases at J, leaving 9 bases unmatched. This CDR3 region has 15 residues. The CDR3 DNA is TGTGCCAGCAGTGAGGGGGTGGGACAGTCGTACGAGCAGTACTTC. Translation: CASSEGVGQSYEQYF.

The V and J genes are TRBV6-5 and TRBJ1-2; maybe TRBD1 (6 bases). V gave up 6 bases and J gave up 4 bases, with 12 bases separating them. Germline V lookup: CDR1 MNHEY, CDR2 SVGAGI. There are 13 residues in the CDR3. CDR3 coding DNA: TGTGCCAGCAGCCCCACAGGGTCCTATGGCTACACCTTC. Amino acid sequence: CASSPTGSYGYTF.

The V gene is TRBV7-2, the J gene TRBJ1-4; 10 bases align to TRBD1. Trimming cost V 5 bases and J 0 bases; bases outside gene matches: 3. The CDR3 is made up of 16 amino acids. Per germline, CDR1 SGHTA and CDR2 FQGNSA. The CDR3 spells CASSPGTGATNEKLFF. As DNA, the CDR3 is TGTGCCAGCAGCCCCGGGACAGGGGCAACTAATGAAAAACTGTTTTTT.

A few counts support this clone. V is TRBV12-3 or TRBV12-4 and J is TRBJ2-1; D may be TRBD1 (6 bases). The CDR3 is 11 amino acids. The V and J ends lost 5 bases and 12 bases respectively, with 11 bases between them. CDR3 in amino acids: CASSNRDSQFF. Here the CDR3 DNA reads TGTGCCAGCAGTAACAGGGATTCGCAGTTCTTC.

The V gene is TRBV18, the J gene TRBJ2-6; D not resolved. Trimming shortened V by 3 bases and J by 2 bases, and 11 bases separated the two germline ends. This CDR3 is built from 16 residues. CDR1 and CDR2 (germline): KGHSH, LQKENI. CDR3 nucleotide sequence: TGTGCCAGCTCACCCGTAGTAAGGGCTGGGGCCAACGTCCTGACTTTC. Translating it yields CASSPVVRAGANVLTF.

The rearrangement links TRBV18 to TRBJ1-1, with TRBD1 identical over 7 bases. Looked up from germline, CDR1 is KGHSH and CDR2 is LQKENI. The CDR3 is 16 amino acids. The V gene end was trimmed by 3 bases and the J gene end by 2 bases; junction bases not matched to a gene: 9. The CDR3 is CASSPRKGALNTEAFF. DNA of the CDR3: TGTGCCAGCTCACCTCGAAAGGGGGCACTAAACACTGAAGCTTTCTTT.

The V gene is TRBV6-6, the J gene TRBJ1-4; D gene ambiguous. With 4 bases removed from V and 3 bases from J, the gap between germline ends came to 6 bases. This CDR3 comprises 13 residues. The germline V gene encodes CDR1 MNHNY and CDR2 SVGAGI (reference sequence). The CDR3 DNA sequence: TGTGCCAGCAGTTGGGGATCTAATGAAAAACTGTTTTTT. As protein: CASSWGSNEKLFF.

The V call is TRBV18, the J call TRBJ1-1; D is undetermined. This CDR3 region has 11 residues. CDR1 is KGHSH, CDR2 LQKENI, per germline. V lost 2 bases to trimming and J lost 7 bases, with 5 bases between them. The DNA of the CDR3 is TGTGCCAGCTCACCAGGGAGTGAAGCTTTCTTT. It specifies CASSPGSEAFF.

The CDR3 is CASSDSEATNEKLFF. As DNA, the CDR3 is TGTGCCAGCAGTGACTCAGAAGCAACTAATGAAAAACTGTTTTTT. The rearrangement joins TRBV2 to TRBJ1-4; D call uncertain. V was cut by 3 bases and J by 0 bases, with 8 bases left in between. The CDR3 runs to 15 residues. Germline CDR1 and CDR2: SNHLY and FYNNEI. The whole variable domain, filled in from reference TRBV2 and TRBJ1-4, reads EPEVTQTPSHQVTQMGQEVILRCVPISNHLYFYWYRQILGQKVEFLVSFYNNEISEKSEIFDDQFSVERPDGSNFTLKIRSTKLEDSAMYFCASSDSEATNEKLFFGSGTQLSVL.

J is TRBJ1-1 and V is TRBV29-1, with D hard to call. This CDR3 is built from 14 residues. The ends were cut back, 3 bases at V and 0 bases at J, with 11 bases in the middle. Germline V gene sequence: CDR1 SQVTM, CDR2 ANQGSEA. The CDR3 DNA reads as TGCAGCGTTGAGGTTAGTAATATGAACACTGAAGCTTTCTTT. Protein product: CSVEVSNMNTEAFF.

The genes are TRBV5-6 and TRBJ2-3; tentative D call: TRBD1 (6 bases). With 4 bases removed from V and 3 bases from J, the gap between germline ends came to 9 bases. Germline lookup yields CDR1 SGHDT and CDR2 YYEEEE. The CDR3 extends over 13 amino acids. CDR3 sequence: CASSLQGTDTQYF. DNA for the CDR3: TGTGCCAGCAGCCTGCAGGGGACAGATACGCAGTATTTT.

The rearrangement links TRBV10-3 to TRBJ1-3, with D uncertain. Trimming shortened V by 0 bases and J by 7 bases, and 4 bases separated the two germline ends. From germline, CDR1 is ENHRY and CDR2 SYGVKD. There are 12 residues in the CDR3. CDR3 sequence: CAISESSNTIYF. The CDR3 DNA reads TGTGCCATCAGTGAGTCTAGTAACACCATATATTTT.

This chain connects TRBV15 to TRBJ1-5; unclear D gene. The germline CDR1 and CDR2 sequences are LNHNV and YYDKDF (reference sequence). This CDR3 spans 14 amino acids. Trimming took 0 bases from V and 1 from J, leaving 4 bases between them. The chain's CDR3 is CATSRDYSNQPQHF. CDR3 nucleotides: TGTGCCACCAGCAGAGATTACAGCAATCAGCCCCAGCATTTT.

The gene calls are TRBV2 and TRBJ1-6; perhaps TRBD1 as D (6 bases). Germline CDR1 SNHLY, CDR2 FYNNEI. Trimming took off 4 bases at V and 5 bases at J, with 12 bases between the two ends. CDR3 size: 15 residues. For the CDR3, the DNA is TGTGCCAGCAGTGCACAGGGCCGGGATAATTCACCCCTCCACTTT. Its protein is CASSAQGRDNSPLHF.

In its sample, this clone was seen once. The V gene is TRBV11-2, the J gene TRBJ1-1; D gene uncertain. V lost 1 base and J lost 2, with 5 bases in between. The CDR3 has 13 amino acids. Germline assignment: CDR1 SGHAT and CDR2 FQNNGV. The CDR3 loop reads CASSLVENTEAFF. The CDR3 nucleotides are TGTGCCAGCAGCTTAGTGGAAAACACTGAAGCTTTCTTT.

The chain combines TRBV10-3 with TRBJ2-7; D gene unclear. The V and J ends lost 0 bases and 2 bases respectively, with 8 bases between them. Germline assignment: CDR1 ENHRY and CDR2 SYGVKD. This CDR3 contains 14 residues. Written as DNA, the CDR3 is TGTGCCATCAGTGAGTCAGCCGAAACCTACGAGCAGTACTTC. Its protein is CAISESAETYEQYF.

This clone has a single count. The V call is TRBV2, the J call TRBJ2-3; D gene uncertain. Trimming left V 10 bases short and J 6 bases short, with 11 bases between. CDR3 length: 11 amino acids. In germline, CDR1 is SNHLY, CDR2 FYNNEI. CDR3 sequence: CATSFKDTQYF. CDR3 nucleotide sequence: TGTGCCACCTCTTTCAAGGATACGCAGTATTTT.

The chain carries TRBV6-6 and TRBJ2-7; 10 nucleotides match TRBD1. The CDR3 covers 15 residues. After removal of 6 bases from V and 6 bases from J, the junction contained 11 bases not matched to a gene. Germline CDR1 is MNHNY and CDR2 is SVGAGI (reference sequence). The CDR3 coding sequence is TGTGCCAGCAGGGCAAGCCGGGACAGGGGATCCGAGCAGTACTTC. Amino acid sequence: CASRASRDRGSEQYF.

CDR3 residues: CASSPSTRGEQYF. In DNA, the CDR3 is TGTGCCAGCAGCCCTAGTACGAGGGGCGAGCAGTACTTC. The chain is built from TRBV11-2 and TRBJ2-7; the D gene could be TRBD1 or TRBD2 (5 bases each). Looked up from germline, CDR1 is SGHAT and CDR2 is FQNNGV. V lost 5 bases and J lost 6, with 14 bases in between. The CDR3 is 13 residues long.